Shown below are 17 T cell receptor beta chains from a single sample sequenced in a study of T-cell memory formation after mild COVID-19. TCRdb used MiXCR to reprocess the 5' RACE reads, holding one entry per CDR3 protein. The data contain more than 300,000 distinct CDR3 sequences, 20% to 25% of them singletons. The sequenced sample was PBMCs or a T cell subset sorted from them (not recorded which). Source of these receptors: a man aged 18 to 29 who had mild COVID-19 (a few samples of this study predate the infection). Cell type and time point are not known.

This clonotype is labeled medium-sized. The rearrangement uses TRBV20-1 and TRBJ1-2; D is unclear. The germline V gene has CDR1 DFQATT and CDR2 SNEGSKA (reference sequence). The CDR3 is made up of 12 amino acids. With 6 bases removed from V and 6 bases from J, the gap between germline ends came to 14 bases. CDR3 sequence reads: CSAASDKDGYTF. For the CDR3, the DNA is TGCAGTGCAGCGAGTGATAAGGATGGCTACACCTTC.

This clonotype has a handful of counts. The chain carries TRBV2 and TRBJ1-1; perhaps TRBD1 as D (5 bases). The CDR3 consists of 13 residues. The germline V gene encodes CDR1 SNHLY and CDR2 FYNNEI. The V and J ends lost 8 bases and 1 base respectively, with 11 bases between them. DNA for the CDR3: TGTGCCAGCCGCACGGACACGAACACTGAAGCTTTCTTT. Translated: CASRTDTNTEAFF.

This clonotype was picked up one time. CDR3 in DNA: TGTGCCAGCAGTTACTCGAAGGCAGGGTTCCCTCTTGAAGCTTTCTTT. Its protein product is CASSYSKAGFPLEAFF. The genes are TRBV6-5 and TRBJ1-1, with D tentatively TRBD1 (5 bases). The V gene lost 0 bases and the J gene lost 7 bases, with 18 bases spanning the gap. The CDR3 sequence is 16 residues long. Germline CDR1 MNHEY, CDR2 SVGAGI.

This chain's CDR3 is CASSLIGAGANVLTF. The CDR3 region has the DNA TGTGCCAGCAGCTTGATCGGAGCTGGGGCCAACGTCCTGACTTTC. The chain is built from TRBV5-6 and TRBJ2-6; the D is unclear. CDR1 is SGHDT and CDR2 is YYEEEE in the germline V gene. The CDR3 sequence is 15 residues long. V dropped 1 base and J dropped 2 bases, with 7 bases sitting between them.

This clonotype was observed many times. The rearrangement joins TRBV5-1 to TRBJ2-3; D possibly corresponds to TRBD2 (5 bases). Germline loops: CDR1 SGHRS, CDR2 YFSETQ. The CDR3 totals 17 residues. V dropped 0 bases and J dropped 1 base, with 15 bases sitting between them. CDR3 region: CASSLEASGSGTDTQYF. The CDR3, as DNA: TGCGCCAGCAGCTTGGAGGCCTCGGGGTCTGGCACAGATACGCAGTATTTT. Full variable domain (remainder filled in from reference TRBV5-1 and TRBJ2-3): KAGVTQTPRYLIKTRGQQVTLSCSPISGHRSVSWYQQTPGQGLQFLFEYFSETQRNKGNFPGRFSGRQFSNSRSEMNVSTLELGDSALYLCASSLEASGSGTDTQYFGPGTRLTVL.

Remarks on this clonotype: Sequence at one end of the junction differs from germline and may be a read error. The CDR3 sequence is CDSSGTERDTGELFF. In nucleotides, the CDR3 is TGTGACAGCAGCGGGACAGAAAGGGACACCGGGGAGCTGTTTTTT. This chain connects TRBV7-6 to TRBJ2-2; D is tentatively TRBD1 or TRBD2 (7 bases each). Per the germline V gene, CDR1 is SGHVS and CDR2 is FNYEAQ. This CDR3 has 15 amino acids.

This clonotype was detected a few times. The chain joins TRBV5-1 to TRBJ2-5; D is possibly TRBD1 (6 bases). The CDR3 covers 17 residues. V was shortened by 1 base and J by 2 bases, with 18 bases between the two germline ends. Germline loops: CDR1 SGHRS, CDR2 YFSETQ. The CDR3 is CASSLPLQGKGQETQYF. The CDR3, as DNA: TGCGCCAGCAGCTTGCCTCTACAGGGTAAAGGACAAGAGACCCAGTACTTC.

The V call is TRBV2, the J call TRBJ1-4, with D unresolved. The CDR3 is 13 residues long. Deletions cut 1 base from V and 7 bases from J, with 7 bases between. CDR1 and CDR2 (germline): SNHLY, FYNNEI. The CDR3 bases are TGTGCCAGCAGTGAAGGGCCGGGTGAAAAACTGTTTTTT. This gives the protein CASSEGPGEKLFF.

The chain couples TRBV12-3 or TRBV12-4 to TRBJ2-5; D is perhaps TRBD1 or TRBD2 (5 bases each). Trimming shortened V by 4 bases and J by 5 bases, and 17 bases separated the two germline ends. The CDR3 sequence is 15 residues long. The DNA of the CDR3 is TGTGCCAGCAGTTCCCTAGACAGAGGGCGGGAGACCCAGTACTTC. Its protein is CASSSLDRGRETQYF.

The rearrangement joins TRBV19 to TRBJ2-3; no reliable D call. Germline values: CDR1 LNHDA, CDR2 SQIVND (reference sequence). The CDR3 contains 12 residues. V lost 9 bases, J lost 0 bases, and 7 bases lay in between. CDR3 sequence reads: CASGWSTDTQYF. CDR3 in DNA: TGTGCCAGCGGGTGGAGCACAGATACGCAGTATTTT.

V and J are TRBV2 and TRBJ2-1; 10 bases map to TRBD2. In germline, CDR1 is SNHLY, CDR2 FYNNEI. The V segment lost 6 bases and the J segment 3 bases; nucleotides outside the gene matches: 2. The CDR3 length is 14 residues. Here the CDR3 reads CASSWTSGYNEQFF. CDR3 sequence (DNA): TGTGCCAGCAGCTGGACTAGCGGCTACAATGAGCAGTTCTTC.

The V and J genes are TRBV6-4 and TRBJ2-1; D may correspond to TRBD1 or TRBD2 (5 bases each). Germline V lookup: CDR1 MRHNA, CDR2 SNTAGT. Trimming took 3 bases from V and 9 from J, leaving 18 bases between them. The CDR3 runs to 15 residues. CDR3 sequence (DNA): TGTGCCAGCAGTGATGAAGGGACGCCCAGTCGTGAGCAGTTCTTC. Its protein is CASSDEGTPSREQFF.

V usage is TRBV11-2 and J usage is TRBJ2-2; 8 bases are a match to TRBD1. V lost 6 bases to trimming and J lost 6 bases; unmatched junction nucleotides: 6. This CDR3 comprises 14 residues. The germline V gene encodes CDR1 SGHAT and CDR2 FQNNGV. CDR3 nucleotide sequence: TGTGCCAGCAGGCCCGACAGGGGCGCCGGGGAGCTGTTTTTT. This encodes CASRPDRGAGELFF. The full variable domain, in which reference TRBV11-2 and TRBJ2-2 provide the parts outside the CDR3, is EAGVAQSPRYKIIEKRQSVAFWCNPISGHATLYWYQQILGQGPKLLIQFQNNGVVDDSQLPKDRFSAERLKGVDSTLKIQPAKLEDSAVYLCASRPDRGAGELFFGEGSRLTVL.

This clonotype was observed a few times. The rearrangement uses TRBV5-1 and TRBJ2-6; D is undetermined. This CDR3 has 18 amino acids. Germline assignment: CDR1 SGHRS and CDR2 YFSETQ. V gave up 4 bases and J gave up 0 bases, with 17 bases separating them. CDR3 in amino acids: CASSPTGDPSSGANVLTF. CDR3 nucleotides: TGCGCCAGCAGCCCAACCGGTGACCCCAGCTCTGGGGCCAACGTCCTGACTTTC.

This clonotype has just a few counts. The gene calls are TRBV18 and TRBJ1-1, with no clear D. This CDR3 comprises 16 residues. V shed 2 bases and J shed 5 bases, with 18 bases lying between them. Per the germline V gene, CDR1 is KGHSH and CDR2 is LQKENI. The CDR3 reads CASSPETASWGTEAFF. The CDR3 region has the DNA TGTGCCAGCTCACCAGAAACAGCGTCCTGGGGAACTGAAGCTTTCTTT.

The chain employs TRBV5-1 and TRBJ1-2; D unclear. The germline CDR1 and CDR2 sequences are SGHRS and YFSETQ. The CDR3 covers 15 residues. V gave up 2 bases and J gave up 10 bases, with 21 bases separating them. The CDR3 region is CASSFYTPKAGDYTF. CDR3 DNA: TGCGCCAGCAGCTTCTATACACCTAAAGCTGGCGACTACACCTTC.

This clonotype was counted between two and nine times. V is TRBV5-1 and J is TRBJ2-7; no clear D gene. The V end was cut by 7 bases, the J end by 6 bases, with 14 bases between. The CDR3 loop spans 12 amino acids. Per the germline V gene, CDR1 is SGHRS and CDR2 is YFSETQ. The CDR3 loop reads CASSFTDGEQYF. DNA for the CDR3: TGCGCCAGCTCCTTTACAGACGGCGAGCAGTACTTC.